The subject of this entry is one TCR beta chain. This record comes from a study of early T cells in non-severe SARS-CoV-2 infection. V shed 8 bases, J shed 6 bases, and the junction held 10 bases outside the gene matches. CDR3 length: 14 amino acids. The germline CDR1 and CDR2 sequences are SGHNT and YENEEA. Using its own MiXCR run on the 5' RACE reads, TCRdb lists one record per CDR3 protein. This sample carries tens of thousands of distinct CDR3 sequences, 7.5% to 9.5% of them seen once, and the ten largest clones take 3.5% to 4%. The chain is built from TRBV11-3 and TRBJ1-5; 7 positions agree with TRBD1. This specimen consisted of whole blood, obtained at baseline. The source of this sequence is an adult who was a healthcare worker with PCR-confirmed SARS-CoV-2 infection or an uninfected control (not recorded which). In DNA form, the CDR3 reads TGTGCCAGCGGAAACAGACAGGGAGGTCAGCCCCAGCATTTT. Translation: CASGNRQGGQPQHF. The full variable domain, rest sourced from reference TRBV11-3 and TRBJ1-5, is EAGVVQSPRYKIIEKKQPVAFWCNPISGHNTLYWYLQNLGQGPELLIRYENEEAVDDSQLPKDRFSAERLKGVDSTLKIQPAELGDSAVYLCASGNRQGGQPQHFGDGTRLSIL.